This TCR beta chain was sequenced during a study of preoperative IRX-2 immunotherapy in early breast cancer. The CDR3 spans 16 residues. From germline, CDR1 is SGHVS and CDR2 FNYEAQ. V shed 5 bases and J shed 3 bases, with 14 bases lying between them. Assay used: immunoSEQ multiplex PCR; TCRdb lists only in-frame clones, some missing. The sample comprises 35,000 to 55,000 clones, about 95% of which are singletons, and over 1.5% rests with the top ten. Treatment given: preoperative locoregional IRX-2 cytokine immunotherapy. This phase Ib study tested locoregional IRX-2 cytokine immunotherapy given before surgery.

The J gene is TRBJ2-6, the V gene TRBV7-6; D ambiguous. This TCR derives from a human donor with breast cancer. The sequenced sample was tumor tissue, obtained after IRX-2 immunotherapy. In nucleotides, the CDR3 is TGTGCCAGCAGCATAGGTGGGGTGGATGGGGCCAACGTCCTGACTTTC. Protein product: CASSIGGVDGANVLTF.